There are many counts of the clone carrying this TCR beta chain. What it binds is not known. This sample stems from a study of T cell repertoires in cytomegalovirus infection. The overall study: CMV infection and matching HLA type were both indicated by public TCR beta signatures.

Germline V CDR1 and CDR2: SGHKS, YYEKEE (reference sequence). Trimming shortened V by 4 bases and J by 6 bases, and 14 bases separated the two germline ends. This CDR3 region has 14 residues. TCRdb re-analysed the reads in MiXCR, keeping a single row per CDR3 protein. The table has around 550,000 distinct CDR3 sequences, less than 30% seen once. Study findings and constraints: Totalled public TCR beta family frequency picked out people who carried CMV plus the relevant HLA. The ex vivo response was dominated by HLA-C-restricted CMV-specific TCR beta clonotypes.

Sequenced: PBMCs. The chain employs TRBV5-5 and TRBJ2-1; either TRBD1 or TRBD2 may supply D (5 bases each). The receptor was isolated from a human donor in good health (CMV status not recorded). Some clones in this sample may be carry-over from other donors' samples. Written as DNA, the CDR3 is TGTGCCAGCAGCCGGGACGGCCAAAGCAATGAGCAGTTCTTC. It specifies CASSRDGQSNEQFF.